The 16 T cell receptor beta chains reported below all come from one sample, sequenced in a study of blood T cell repertoires in COVID-19. TCRdb keeps only in-frame clones here, not all; method: immunoSEQ multiplex PCR. The table includes a few hundred thousand clones, 86% detected once. The specimen was peripheral blood. The receptors derive from a man aged 40-49 years who had recovered from COVID-19.

The rearrangement uses TRBV2 and TRBJ2-5; TRBD2 matches 10 bases. The V gene end was trimmed by 6 bases and the J gene end by 4 bases; junction bases not matched to a gene: 8. CDR1 is SNHLY, CDR2 FYNNEI, per germline. This CDR3 has 15 residues. The CDR3 DNA follows: TGTGCCAGCAGGGATGATAGCGGGGGGTTAGAGACCCAGTACTTC. Its protein product is CASRDDSGGLETQYF.

J is TRBJ1-2 and V is TRBV19, with 8 bases fitting TRBD1. V shed 7 bases and J 4 bases; nucleotides not matched to a gene: 8. The CDR3 is made up of 14 amino acids. Germline-derived CDR1 and CDR2 are LNHDA and SQIVND (reference sequence). The CDR3 DNA sequence: TGTGCCAGTACCTCACAGGGGGAGGGCTATGGCTACACCTTC. Translation: CASTSQGEGYGYTF.

This clone showed up just a few times. The chain links TRBV5-1 to TRBJ1-1, with 7 bases lining up with TRBD1. The V and J ends lost 4 bases and 5 bases, in that order; junction bases with no gene match: 11. The CDR3 is 15 residues long. Germline V gene lookup returns CDR1 SGHRS and CDR2 YFSETQ. In DNA, the CDR3 is TGCGCCAGCAGCCCCCGACAGGGTGGAAGGACTGAAGCTTTCTTT. As protein: CASSPRQGGRTEAFF.

This sequence joins TRBV12-3 or TRBV12-4 and TRBJ2-7, with D perhaps matching TRBD2 (7 bases). Trimming took off 3 bases at V and 7 bases at J, with 13 bases between the two ends. The CDR3 is 13 amino acids. The CDR3 spells CASSLGGLREQYF. The CDR3 DNA follows: TGTGCCAGCAGTTTGGGGGGGCTGAGGGAGCAGTACTTC.

The chain employs TRBV11-2 and TRBJ2-3, with 8 bases that match TRBD2. The CDR3 sequence is 15 residues long. The J segment lost 6 bases and the V segment lost 1 base, leaving 6 bases of the junction unmatched. Germline V gene sequence: CDR1 SGHAT, CDR2 FQNNGV. As DNA, the CDR3 is TGTGCCAGCAGCTTAGTGGCGGGGGGCGGGGATACGCAGTATTTT. Protein sequence: CASSLVAGGGDTQYF. The variable domain in full, completed from reference TRBV11-2 and TRBJ2-3, reads EAGVAQSPRYKIIEKRQSVAFWCNPISGHATLYWYQQILGQGPKLLIQFQNNGVVDDSQLPKDRFSAERLKGVDSTLKIQPAKLEDSAVYLCASSLVAGGGDTQYFGPGTRLTVL.

The rearrangement joins TRBV6-5 to TRBJ2-7, with D uncertain. V lost 4 bases, J lost 1 base, and 8 bases lay in between. The CDR3 consists of 13 residues. Per germline, CDR1 MNHEY and CDR2 SVGAGI. The CDR3 coding sequence is TGTGCCAGCAGTTCCCACTCTTCCTACGAGCAGTACTTC. Its protein product is CASSSHSSYEQYF.

The V gene is TRBV19, the J gene TRBJ2-5; TRBD1 aligns across 8 bases. After removal of 6 bases from V and 3 bases from J, the junction contained 3 bases not matched to a gene. This CDR3 has 13 residues. Germline CDR1 reads LNHDA; CDR2 reads SQIVND (reference sequence). Here the CDR3 DNA reads TGTGCCAGTAGCCCAGGGGGCGAAGAGACCCAGTACTTC. This translates into CASSPGGEETQYF.

The CDR3 loop reads CASSAGERGGYEQFF. CDR3 DNA: TGTGCCAGCAGCGCCGGAGAGCGGGGGGGCTATGAGCAGTTCTTC. The chain recombines TRBV5-6 with TRBJ2-1; 10 nucleotides agree with TRBD2. The J segment lost 8 bases and the V segment lost 4 bases, leaving 9 bases of the junction unmatched. The CDR3 extends over 15 amino acids. In germline, CDR1 is SGHDT, CDR2 YYEEEE.

The chain links TRBV5-1 to TRBJ2-3; 9 bases are a match to TRBD1. This CDR3 region has 16 residues. Per germline, CDR1 SGHRS and CDR2 YFSETQ. With V trimmed by 4 bases and J by 2 bases, 8 bases remained unmatched. CDR3 amino acids: CASSRGTGSNTDTQYF. The CDR3 bases are TGCGCCAGCAGCCGAGGGACAGGGAGCAACACAGATACGCAGTATTTT.

The chain combines TRBV9 with TRBJ1-2, with 7 positions matching TRBD1. The CDR3 extends over 15 amino acids. Losses at the gene ends were 6 bases for V and 5 bases for J; bases not matched to a gene: 13. CDR1 and CDR2 (germline): SGDLS, YYNGEE. The CDR3 DNA follows: TGTGCCAGCACCCCAGGGGGGAAGGCTCTATATGGCTACACCTTC. The encoded protein is CASTPGGKALYGYTF. The entire variable domain, with the rest obtained from reference TRBV9 and TRBJ1-2, is as follows: DSGVTQTPKHLITATGQRVTLRCSPRSGDLSVYWYQQSLDQGLQFLIQYYNGEERAKGNILERFSAQQFPDLHSELNLSSLELGDSALYFCASTPGGKALYGYTFGSGTRLTVV.

The V call is TRBV7-6, the J call TRBJ2-7; 13 nucleotides line up with TRBD2. The CDR3 contains 15 residues. The germline gives CDR1 SGHVS, CDR2 FNYEAQ. V was clipped by 5 bases and J by 2 bases; unmatched bases: 3. The CDR3 DNA follows: TGTGCCAGCAGCGGACTAGCGGGAGTAACCTACGAGCAGTACTTC. It yields the protein CASSGLAGVTYEQYF.

As DNA, the CDR3 is TGTGCCAGTAGTATAAGGCAAGGGGCCGCTGAAGCTTTCTTT. This translates into CASSIRQGAAEAFF. V and J are TRBV19 and TRBJ1-1; possible D gene TRBD1, 5 bases. Germline V lookup: CDR1 LNHDA, CDR2 SQIVND (reference sequence). This CDR3 region has 14 residues. V was trimmed by 2 bases and J by 6 bases, leaving 13 bases between them.

This clone occurred once. The rearrangement links TRBV2 to TRBJ2-7; tentatively, D is TRBD2 (6 bases). The germline CDR1 and CDR2 sequences are SNHLY and FYNNEI. Trimming took 8 bases from V and 2 from J, leaving 13 bases between them. CDR3 length equals 13 residues. CDR3: CASSTGLPYEQYF. CDR3 nucleotides: TGTGCCAGCTCAACGGGACTGCCCTACGAGCAGTACTTC.

This clone appeared once. This rearrangement joins TRBV6-1 to TRBJ2-7; 8 bases fit TRBD1. V was pared by 0 bases and J by 0 bases, with 4 bases of the junction left unmatched. Per the germline V gene, CDR1 is MNHNS and CDR2 is SASEGT. CDR3 length: 16 amino acids. The chain's CDR3 is CASSEAQGANSYEQYF. The CDR3 nucleotides read TGTGCCAGCAGTGAAGCTCAGGGGGCGAACTCCTACGAGCAGTACTTC.

This chain joins TRBV7-2 and TRBJ2-7, with D maybe TRBD1 (5 bases). Per the germline V gene, CDR1 is SGHTA and CDR2 is FQGNSA. V was shortened by 5 bases and J by 3 bases, with 14 bases between the two germline ends. The CDR3 loop spans 14 amino acids. The CDR3 loop is CASSRWRQGYEQYF. CDR3 nucleotide sequence: TGTGCCAGCAGCAGGTGGCGGCAGGGCTACGAGCAGTACTTC.

V gene TRBV5-6 combines with J gene TRBJ2-1; 8 nucleotides align to TRBD2. This CDR3 has 15 residues. After removal of 1 base from V and 3 bases from J, the junction contained 3 bases not matched to a gene. Germline values: CDR1 SGHDT, CDR2 YYEEEE. The CDR3 coding sequence is TGTGCCAGCAGCTTGCCGGGACTAGACTACAATGAGCAGTTCTTC. Amino acids: CASSLPGLDYNEQFF.